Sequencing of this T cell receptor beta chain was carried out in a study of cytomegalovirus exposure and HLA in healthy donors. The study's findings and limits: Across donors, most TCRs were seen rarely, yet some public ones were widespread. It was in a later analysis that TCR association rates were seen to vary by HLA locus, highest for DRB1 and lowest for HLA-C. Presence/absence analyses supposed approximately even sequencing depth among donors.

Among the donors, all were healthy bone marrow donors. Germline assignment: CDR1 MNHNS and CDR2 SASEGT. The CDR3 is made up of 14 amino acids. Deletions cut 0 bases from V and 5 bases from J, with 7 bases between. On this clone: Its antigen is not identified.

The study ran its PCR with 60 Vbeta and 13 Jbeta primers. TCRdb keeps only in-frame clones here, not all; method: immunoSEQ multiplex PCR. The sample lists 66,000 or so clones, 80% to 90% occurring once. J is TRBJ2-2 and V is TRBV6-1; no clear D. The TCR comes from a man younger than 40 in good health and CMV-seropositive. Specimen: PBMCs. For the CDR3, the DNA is TGTGCCAGCAGTGAAGCGAGGCGGACCGGGGAGCTGTTTTTT. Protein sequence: CASSEARRTGELFF.